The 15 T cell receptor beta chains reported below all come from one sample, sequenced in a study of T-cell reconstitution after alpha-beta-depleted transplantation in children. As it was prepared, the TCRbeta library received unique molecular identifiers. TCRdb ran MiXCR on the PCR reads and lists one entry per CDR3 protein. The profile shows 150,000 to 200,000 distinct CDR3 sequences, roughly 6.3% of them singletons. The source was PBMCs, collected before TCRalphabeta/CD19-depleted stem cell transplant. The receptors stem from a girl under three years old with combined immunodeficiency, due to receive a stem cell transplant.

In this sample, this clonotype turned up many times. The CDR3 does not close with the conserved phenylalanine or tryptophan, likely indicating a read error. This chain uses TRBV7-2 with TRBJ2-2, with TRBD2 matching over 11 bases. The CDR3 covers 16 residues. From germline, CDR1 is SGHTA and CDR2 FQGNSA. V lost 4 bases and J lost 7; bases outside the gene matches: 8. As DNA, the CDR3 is TGTGCCAGCAGCTATAGCGGGGGGGCCTTATTCGGGGAGCTGTTTGTT. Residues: CASSYSGGALFGELFV.

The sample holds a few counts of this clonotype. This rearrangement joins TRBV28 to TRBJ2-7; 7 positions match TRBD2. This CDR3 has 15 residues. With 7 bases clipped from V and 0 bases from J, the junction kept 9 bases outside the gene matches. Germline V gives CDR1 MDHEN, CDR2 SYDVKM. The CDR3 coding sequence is TGTGCCAGCACCCCCATGCTAGCGGACTCCTACGAGCAGTACTTC. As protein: CASTPMLADSYEQYF.

The CDR3 loop is CASSLSTGSTYEQYF. Here the CDR3 DNA reads TGTGCCAGCTCACTCTCGACAGGGTCCACCTACGAGCAGTACTTC. The chain combines TRBV18 with TRBJ2-7, with 7 bases that match TRBD1. Germline trimming cut 4 bases from V and 2 bases from J; bases unmatched to any gene: 8. The CDR3 covers 15 residues. CDR1 and CDR2 from the germline V gene are KGHSH and LQKENI.

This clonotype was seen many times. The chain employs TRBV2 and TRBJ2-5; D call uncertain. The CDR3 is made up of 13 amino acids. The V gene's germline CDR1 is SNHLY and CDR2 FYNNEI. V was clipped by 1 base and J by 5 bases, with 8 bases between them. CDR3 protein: CASSEEYIETQYF. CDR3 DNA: TGTGCCAGCAGTGAAGAGTATATCGAGACCCAGTACTTC.

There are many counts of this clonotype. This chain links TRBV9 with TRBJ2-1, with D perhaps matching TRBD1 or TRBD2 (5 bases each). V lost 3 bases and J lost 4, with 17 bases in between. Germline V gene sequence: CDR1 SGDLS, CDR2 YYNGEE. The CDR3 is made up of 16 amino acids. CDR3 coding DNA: TGTGCCAGCAGCGCCCTCGGAAGGGACCCTTACAATGAGCAGTTCTTC. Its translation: CASSALGRDPYNEQFF.

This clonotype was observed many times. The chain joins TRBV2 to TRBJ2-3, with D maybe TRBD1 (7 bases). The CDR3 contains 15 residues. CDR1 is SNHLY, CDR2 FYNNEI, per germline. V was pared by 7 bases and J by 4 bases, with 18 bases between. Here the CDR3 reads CASTGQGGEADTQYF. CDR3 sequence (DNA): TGTGCCAGCACCGGGCAGGGGGGTGAGGCAGATACGCAGTATTTT.

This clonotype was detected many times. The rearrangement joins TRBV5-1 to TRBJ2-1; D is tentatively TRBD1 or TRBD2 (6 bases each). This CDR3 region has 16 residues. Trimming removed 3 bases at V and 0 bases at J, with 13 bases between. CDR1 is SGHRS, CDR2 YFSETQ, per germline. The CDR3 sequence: CASSWAGQSSYNEQFF. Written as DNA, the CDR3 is TGCGCCAGCAGCTGGGCGGGACAAAGCTCCTACAATGAGCAGTTCTTC.

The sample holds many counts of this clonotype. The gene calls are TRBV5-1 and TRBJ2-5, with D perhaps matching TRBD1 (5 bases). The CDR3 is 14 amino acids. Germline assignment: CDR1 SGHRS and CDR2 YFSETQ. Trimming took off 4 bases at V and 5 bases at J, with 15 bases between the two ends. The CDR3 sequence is CASSRPDMWETQYF. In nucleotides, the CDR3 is TGCGCCAGCAGCCGGCCGGACATGTGGGAGACCCAGTACTTC. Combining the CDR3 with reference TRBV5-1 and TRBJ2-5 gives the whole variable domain KAGVTQTPRYLIKTRGQQVTLSCSPISGHRSVSWYQQTPGQGLQFLFEYFSETQRNKGNFPGRFSGRQFSNSRSEMNVSTLELGDSALYLCASSRPDMWETQYFGPGTRLLVL.

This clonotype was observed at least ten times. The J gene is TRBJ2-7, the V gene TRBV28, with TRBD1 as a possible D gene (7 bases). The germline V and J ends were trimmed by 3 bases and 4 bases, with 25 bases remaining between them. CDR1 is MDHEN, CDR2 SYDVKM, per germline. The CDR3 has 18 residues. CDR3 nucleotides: TGTGCCAGCAGTTTTTCTTACGTGGAGGGGGCGGTTGGGTACGAGCAGTACTTC. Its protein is CASSFSYVEGAVGYEQYF.

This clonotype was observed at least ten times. CDR3 DNA: TGCGCCAGCAGCCAACCGGCTAGCGGGAGAATCAAAAACATTCAGTACTTC. This translates into CASSQPASGRIKNIQYF. The chain combines TRBV4-1 with TRBJ2-4; 10 nucleotides match TRBD2. Germline V gene data show CDR1 as MGHRA and CDR2 as YSYEKL. With 2 bases clipped from V and 3 bases from J, the junction kept 7 bases outside the gene matches. CDR3 size: 17 residues.

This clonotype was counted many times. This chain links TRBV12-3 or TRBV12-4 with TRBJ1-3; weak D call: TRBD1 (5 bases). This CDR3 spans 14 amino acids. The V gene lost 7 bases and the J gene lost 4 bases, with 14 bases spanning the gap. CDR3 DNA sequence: TGTGCCAGCACTCCGGGGGGGTTGGGAAACACCATATATTTT. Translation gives CASTPGGLGNTIYF.

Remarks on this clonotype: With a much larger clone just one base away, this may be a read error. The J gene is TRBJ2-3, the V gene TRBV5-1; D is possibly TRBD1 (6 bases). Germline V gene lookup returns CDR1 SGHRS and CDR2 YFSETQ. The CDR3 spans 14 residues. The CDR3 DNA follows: TGCGTCAGCAGCTTCTACTTAGGGGGTGGAACGCAGTATTTT. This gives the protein CVSSFYLGGGTQYF.

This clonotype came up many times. The CDR3: CASSESGTGEPQHF. CDR3 nucleotide sequence: TGTGCCAGCAGTGAATCAGGCACCGGGGAGCCCCAGCATTTT. This chain uses TRBV25-1 with TRBJ1-5; the D is unclear. V was pared by 1 base and J by 8 bases, with 12 bases between. The CDR3 is 14 amino acids. Germline CDR1 reads MGHDK; CDR2 reads SYGVNS.

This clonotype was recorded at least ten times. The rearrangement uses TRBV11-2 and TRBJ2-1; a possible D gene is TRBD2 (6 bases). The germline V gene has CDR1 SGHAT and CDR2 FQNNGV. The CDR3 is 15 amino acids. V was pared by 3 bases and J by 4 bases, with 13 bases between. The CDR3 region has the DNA TGTGCCAGCAGCTTTCCGGGAGCAATTTACAATGAGCAGTTCTTC. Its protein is CASSFPGAIYNEQFF.

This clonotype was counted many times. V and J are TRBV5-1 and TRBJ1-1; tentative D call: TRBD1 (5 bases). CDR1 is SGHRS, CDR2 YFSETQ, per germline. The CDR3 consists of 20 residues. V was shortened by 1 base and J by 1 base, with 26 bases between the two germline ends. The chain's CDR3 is CASSLLWQGTDVYSNTEAFF. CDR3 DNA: TGCGCCAGCAGCTTGTTGTGGCAAGGGACGGACGTATATTCGAACACTGAAGCTTTCTTT.